Following are 8 T cell receptor beta chains from one sample sequenced in a study of memory CD4+ T cells and cytomegalovirus serostatus. The sort gate was single viable CD3+CD4+CD8-CD45RO+ cells for memory CD4+ T cells. The method was immunoSEQ multiplex PCR; TCRdb's version includes in-frame clones alone and lacks a portion of them. The table has 45,000 to 55,000 clones, roughly 79% seen once. What was sequenced was memory CD4+ T cells from blood. These receptor sequences come from an adult in good health and CMV-seronegative.

Comment on this clone: Mismatch with germline at one junction end may stem from a read error. The rearrangement joins TRBV7-7 to TRBJ2-3; TRBD1 agrees at 9 bases. CDR1 is SSHAT and CDR2 is FNYEAQ in the germline V gene (reference sequence). The CDR3 runs 15 residues. The CDR3 here is CASSRTGASTDTQYF. DNA of the CDR3: TGTGCTAGCAGCCGGACAGGGGCCTCCACAGATACGCAGTATTTT.

The CDR3 DNA follows: TGCGCCAGCAGCCAAGACGGAGGCGGTTTAGGCTATGGCTACACCTTC. Its protein product is CASSQDGGGLGYGYTF. The chain employs TRBV4-3 and TRBJ1-2; D is undetermined. The germline CDR1 and CDR2 sequences are LGHNA and YSLEER. Trimming took 0 bases from V and 4 from J, leaving 15 bases between them. The CDR3 is 16 residues long.

The V gene is TRBV7-2, the J gene TRBJ2-5; D is undetermined. The V gene lost 2 bases and the J gene lost 5 bases, with 12 bases spanning the gap. In germline, CDR1 is SGHTA, CDR2 FQGNSA. This CDR3 is built from 14 residues. The CDR3 sequence is CASSLSGLGETQYF. The DNA for the CDR3 is TGTGCCAGCAGCTTATCCGGTTTGGGGGAGACCCAGTACTTC.

This clone has a handful of counts. The gene calls are TRBV7-2 and TRBJ1-6, with TRBD1 matching 9 bases. Germline V lookup: CDR1 SGHTA, CDR2 FQGNSA. Losses at the gene ends were 0 bases for V and 11 bases for J; bases not matched to a gene: 8. The CDR3 is made up of 16 amino acids. In DNA form, the CDR3 reads TGTGCCAGCAGCTTAGCGGGGACAGGGAAGGGGACACCCCTCCACTTT. Translating gives CASSLAGTGKGTPLHF.

The J gene is TRBJ2-3, the V gene TRBV6-5; D possibly matches TRBD1 or TRBD2 (6 bases each). The V end was cut by 6 bases, the J end by 2 bases, with 12 bases between. Germline V gene data show CDR1 as MNHEY and CDR2 as SVGAGI. This CDR3 is 14 amino acids long. The CDR3 protein is CASSPQGLTDTQYF. For the CDR3, the DNA is TGTGCCAGCAGCCCACAGGGACTCACAGATACGCAGTATTTT.

The rearrangement links TRBV2 to TRBJ1-4; D gene ambiguous. The V end lost 6 bases, the J end lost 8 bases, and 19 bases lay between the germline ends. The CDR3 extends over 15 amino acids. From germline, CDR1 is SNHLY and CDR2 FYNNEI. The CDR3 sequence: CASRSLTHGGEKLFF. CDR3 nucleotides: TGTGCCAGCAGGTCCCTTACCCATGGAGGGGAAAAACTGTTTTTT.

The chain is built from TRBV6-1 and TRBJ2-1; perhaps TRBD2 as D (6 bases). The CDR3 runs 15 residues. CDR1 and CDR2 from the germline V gene are MNHNS and SASEGT. Between the trimmed V and J ends, which lost 7 bases and 0 bases, there was a span of 13 bases. Written as DNA, the CDR3 is TGTGCCAGCACGTTTAGCGGAAGCTCCTACAATGAGCAGTTCTTC. Encoded protein: CASTFSGSSYNEQFF.

The chain links TRBV29-1 to TRBJ1-4; possible D gene TRBD1, 5 bases. Looked up from germline, CDR1 is SQVTM and CDR2 is ANQGSEA. The CDR3 loop spans 10 amino acids. Trimming removed 6 bases from V and 8 bases from J, with 7 bases in between. CDR3 residues: CSVEGEKLFF. CDR3 nucleotides: TGCAGCGTCGAGGGGGAAAAACTGTTTTTT.